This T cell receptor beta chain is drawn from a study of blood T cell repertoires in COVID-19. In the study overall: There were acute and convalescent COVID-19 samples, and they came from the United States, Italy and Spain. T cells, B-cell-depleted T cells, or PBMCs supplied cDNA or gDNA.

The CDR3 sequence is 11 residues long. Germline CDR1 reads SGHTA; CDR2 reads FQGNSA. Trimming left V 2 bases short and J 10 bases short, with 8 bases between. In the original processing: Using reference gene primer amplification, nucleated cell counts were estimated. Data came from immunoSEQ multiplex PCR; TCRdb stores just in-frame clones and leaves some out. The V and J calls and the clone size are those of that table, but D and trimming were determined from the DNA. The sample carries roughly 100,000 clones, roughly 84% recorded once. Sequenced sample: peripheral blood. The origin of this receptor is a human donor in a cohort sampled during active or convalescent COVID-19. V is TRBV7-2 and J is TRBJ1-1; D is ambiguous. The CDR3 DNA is TGTGCCAGCAGCTTACGGGAGGTAGCTTTCTTT. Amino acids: CASSLREVAFF.